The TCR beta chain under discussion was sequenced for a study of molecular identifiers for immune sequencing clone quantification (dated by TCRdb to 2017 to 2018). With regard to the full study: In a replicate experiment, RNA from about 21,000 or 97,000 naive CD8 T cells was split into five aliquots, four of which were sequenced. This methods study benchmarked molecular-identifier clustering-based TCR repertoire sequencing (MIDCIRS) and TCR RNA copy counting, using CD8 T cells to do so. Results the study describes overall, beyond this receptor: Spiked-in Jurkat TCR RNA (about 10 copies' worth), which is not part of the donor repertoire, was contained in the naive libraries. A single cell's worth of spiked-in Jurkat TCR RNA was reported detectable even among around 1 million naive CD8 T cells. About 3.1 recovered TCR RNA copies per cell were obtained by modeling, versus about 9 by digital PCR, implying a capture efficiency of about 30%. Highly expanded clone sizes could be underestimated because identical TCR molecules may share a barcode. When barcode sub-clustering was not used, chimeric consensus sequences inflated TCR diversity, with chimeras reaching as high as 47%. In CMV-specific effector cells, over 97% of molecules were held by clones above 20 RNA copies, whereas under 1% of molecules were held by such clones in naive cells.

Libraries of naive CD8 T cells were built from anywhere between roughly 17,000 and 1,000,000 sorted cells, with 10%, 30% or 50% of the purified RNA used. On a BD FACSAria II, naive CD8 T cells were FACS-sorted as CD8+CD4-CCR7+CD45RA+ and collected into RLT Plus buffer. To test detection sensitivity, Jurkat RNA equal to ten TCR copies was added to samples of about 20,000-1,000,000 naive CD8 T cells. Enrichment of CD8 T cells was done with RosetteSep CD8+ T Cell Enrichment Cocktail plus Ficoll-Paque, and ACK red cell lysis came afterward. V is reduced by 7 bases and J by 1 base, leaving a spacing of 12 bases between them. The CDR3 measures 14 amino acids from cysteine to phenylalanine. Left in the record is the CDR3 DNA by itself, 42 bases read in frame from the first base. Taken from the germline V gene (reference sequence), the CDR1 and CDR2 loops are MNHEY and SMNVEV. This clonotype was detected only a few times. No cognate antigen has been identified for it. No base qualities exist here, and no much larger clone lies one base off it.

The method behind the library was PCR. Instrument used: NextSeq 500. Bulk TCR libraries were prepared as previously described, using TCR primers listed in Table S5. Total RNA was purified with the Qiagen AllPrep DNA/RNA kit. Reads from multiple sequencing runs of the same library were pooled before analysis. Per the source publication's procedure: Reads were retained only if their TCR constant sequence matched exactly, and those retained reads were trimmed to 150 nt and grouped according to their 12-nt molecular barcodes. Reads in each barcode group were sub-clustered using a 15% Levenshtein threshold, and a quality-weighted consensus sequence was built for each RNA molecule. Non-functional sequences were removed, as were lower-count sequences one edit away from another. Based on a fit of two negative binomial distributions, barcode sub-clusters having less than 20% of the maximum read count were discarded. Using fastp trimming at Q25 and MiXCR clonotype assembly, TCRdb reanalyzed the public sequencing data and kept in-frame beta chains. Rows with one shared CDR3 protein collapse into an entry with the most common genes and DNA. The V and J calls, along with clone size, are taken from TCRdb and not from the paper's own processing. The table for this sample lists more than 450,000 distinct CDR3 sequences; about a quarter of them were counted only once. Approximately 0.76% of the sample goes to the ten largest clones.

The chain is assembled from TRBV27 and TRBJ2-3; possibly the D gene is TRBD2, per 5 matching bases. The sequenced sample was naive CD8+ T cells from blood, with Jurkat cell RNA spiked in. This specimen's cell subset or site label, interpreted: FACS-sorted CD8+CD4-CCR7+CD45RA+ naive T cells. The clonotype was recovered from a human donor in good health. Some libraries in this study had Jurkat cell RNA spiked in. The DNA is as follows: TGTGCCAGCATGATGGGAGTAGGCACAGATACGCAGTATTTT. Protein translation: CASMMGVGTDTQYF.